This T cell receptor beta chain was retrieved from a study of OX40 agonist ivuxolimab in advanced cancers. Sequencing was performed with immunoSEQ multiplex PCR; in TCRdb, only in-frame clones are kept and a portion is missing. The sample carries about 75,000 clones, 90% recorded once. The junction had 2 bases not matched to a gene; V was cut back by 2 bases and J by 2 bases. CDR1 KGHSH and CDR2 LQKENI come from the germline V gene. CDR3 length: 15 residues. The rearrangement links TRBV18 to TRBJ2-7; TRBD2 agrees at 11 bases. This sequence originates from an adult with an advanced solid tumor such as melanoma, head and neck, liver or kidney cancer. This material consisted of CD4+ or CD8+ T cells sorted from blood, taken in a trial of the OX40 agonist ivuxolimab. CDR3 region: CASSPGLAGAYEQYF. The CDR3 region has the DNA TGTGCCAGCTCACCAGGACTAGCGGGTGCCTACGAGCAGTACTTC. Supplemented by reference TRBV18 and TRBJ2-7, the full variable domain reads NAGVMQNPRHLVRRRGQEARLRCSPMKGHSHVYWYRQLPEEGLKFMVYLQKENIIDESGMPKERFSAEFPKEGPSILRIQQVVRGDSAAYFCASSPGLAGAYEQYFGPGTRLTVT.